Below, 24 T cell receptor beta chains from the same sample are listed, as sequenced in a study of T cell responses to AZD1222 COVID-19 vaccine. The repertoire was sequenced with immunoSEQ multiplex PCR; TCRdb's copy has only in-frame clones and lacks some. The sample consists of almost 70,000 clones, over 65% of them appearing once. The sequencing here drew on peripheral blood, taken 28 days after the second AZD1222 dose. The receptors here all came from an adult who received the AZD1222 COVID-19 vaccine.

The chain uses TRBV25-1 and TRBJ2-7; no clear D. Germline-derived CDR1 and CDR2 are MGHDK and SYGVNS. The V gene lost 5 bases and the J gene lost 5 bases, with 13 bases spanning the gap. The CDR3 is made up of 13 amino acids. The CDR3 DNA follows: TGTGCCAGCAGTACGGTAGATCGGGACGAGCAGTACTTC. Translated: CASSTVDRDEQYF.

The chain recombines TRBV4-1 with TRBJ1-2; D uncertain. Germline values: CDR1 MGHRA, CDR2 YSYEKL. V was trimmed by 4 bases and J by 8 bases, leaving 23 bases between them. The CDR3 consists of 16 residues. CDR3 coding DNA: TGCGCCAGCAGCCCCCTAGAACTTTGGGAAGTTGAGGGCTACACCTTC. It is translated as CASSPLELWEVEGYTF.

The chain employs TRBV11-2 and TRBJ2-7; TRBD2 is a possible D gene (6 bases). CDR1 and CDR2 from the germline V gene are SGHAT and FQNNGV. V was shortened by 1 base and J by 0 bases, with 10 bases between the two germline ends. The CDR3 totals 15 residues. CDR3 amino acids: CASSLGREFSYEQYF. The CDR3 nucleotides read TGTGCCAGCAGCTTAGGGAGGGAGTTCTCCTACGAGCAGTACTTC.

This clone occurred a few times. The rearrangement uses TRBV6-4 and TRBJ2-1; 8 bases match TRBD2. Germline V gene data show CDR1 as MRHNA and CDR2 as SNTAGT. V gave up 5 bases and J gave up 5 bases; unmatched junction bases: 2. The CDR3 totals 13 residues. The CDR3 sequence is CASSRGGNNEQFF. CDR3 nucleotides: TGTGCCAGCAGTCGGGGGGGGAACAATGAGCAGTTCTTC.

This chain links TRBV11-2 with TRBJ1-2, with D possibly TRBD1 on 6 matching bases. From germline, CDR1 is SGHAT and CDR2 FQNNGV. The CDR3 sequence is 14 residues long. Trimming stripped 2 bases from V and 5 bases from J, with 12 bases between. CDR3 in DNA: TGTGCCAGCAGCTTAAGGGACATATCTTATGGCTACACCTTC. Protein product: CASSLRDISYGYTF.

The chain uses TRBV5-1 and TRBJ1-1, with 9 bases identical to TRBD1. V shed 2 bases and J 1 base; nucleotides not matched to a gene: 9. Germline assignment: CDR1 SGHRS and CDR2 YFSETQ. This CDR3 is built from 17 residues. For the CDR3, the DNA is TGCGCCAGCAGCTTAAGGTGGACAGGGGCTCCGAACACTGAAGCTTTCTTT. Its protein is CASSLRWTGAPNTEAFF. The whole variable domain, remainder taken from reference TRBV5-1 and TRBJ1-1, is KAGVTQTPRYLIKTRGQQVTLSCSPISGHRSVSWYQQTPGQGLQFLFEYFSETQRNKGNFPGRFSGRQFSNSRSEMNVSTLELGDSALYLCASSLRWTGAPNTEAFFGQGTRLTVV.

This sequence joins TRBV4-1 and TRBJ1-4; D might be TRBD1 (5 bases). CDR3 size: 19 residues. V was clipped by 4 bases and J by 7 bases, with 28 bases between them. Germline values: CDR1 MGHRA, CDR2 YSYEKL. The CDR3 region is CASSLTRARGVGLSEKLFF. As DNA, the CDR3 is TGCGCCAGCAGCCTCACCCGGGCAAGGGGAGTTGGATTAAGTGAAAAACTGTTTTTT.

The V call is TRBV11-2, the J call TRBJ1-3; D not certain. CDR1 is SGHAT, CDR2 FQNNGV, per germline. There are 15 residues in the CDR3. Trimming took 3 bases from V and 1 from J, leaving 10 bases between them. The CDR3 here is CASSFFSGSGNTIYF. The DNA for the CDR3 is TGTGCCAGCAGCTTCTTCAGCGGGTCTGGAAACACCATATATTTT. Filled out from reference TRBV11-2 and TRBJ1-3, the complete variable domain reads EAGVAQSPRYKIIEKRQSVAFWCNPISGHATLYWYQQILGQGPKLLIQFQNNGVVDDSQLPKDRFSAERLKGVDSTLKIQPAKLEDSAVYLCASSFFSGSGNTIYFGEGSWLTVV.

This clone was seen only once. This sequence joins TRBV6-5 and TRBJ2-2; D ambiguous. Germline V gene data show CDR1 as MNHEY and CDR2 as SVGAGI. Trimming stripped 6 bases from V and 5 bases from J, with 10 bases between. The CDR3 is 13 residues long. The CDR3 DNA is TGTGCCAGCAGCCCCAAGGGAACCGGGGAGCTGTTTTTT. It is translated as CASSPKGTGELFF.

This clone has more than one count but fewer than ten. The chain employs TRBV6-5 and TRBJ1-2, with no clear D. Germline assignment: CDR1 MNHEY and CDR2 SVGAGI. The CDR3 covers 15 residues. V shed 6 bases and J shed 2 bases, with 16 bases lying between them. CDR3 DNA: TGTGCCAGCAGGCCCAGGATGGGATCCAACTATGGCTACACCTTC. Amino acid sequence: CASRPRMGSNYGYTF.

A few counts support this clone. V is TRBV14 and J is TRBJ1-4; TRBD1 matches at 8 bases. Germline V gene sequence: CDR1 SGHDN, CDR2 FVKESK. The CDR3 sequence is 15 residues long. J gave up 8 bases and V 5 bases, and 10 bases lay outside the gene matches. The CDR3 nucleotides are TGTGCCAGCAGCTTGTCGCAGGGGGCTGGAGAAAAACTGTTTTTT. Translating it yields CASSLSQGAGEKLFF.

This clone has just a few counts. This chain joins TRBV3-1 (or the pseudogene TRBV3-2) and TRBJ2-7; no clear D. Germline CDR1 LGHDT, CDR2 YNNKEL (reference sequence). The length of the CDR3 is 11 residues. Trimming left V 6 bases short and J 3 bases short, with 6 bases between. The CDR3 spells CASSLNYEQYF. In DNA, the CDR3 is TGTGCCAGCAGTCTTAACTACGAGCAGTACTTC.

The chain joins TRBV6-5 to TRBJ2-7; possible D gene TRBD1, 5 bases. Per the germline V gene, CDR1 is MNHEY and CDR2 is SVGAGI. The CDR3 consists of 15 residues. V shed 4 bases and J shed 1 base, with 14 bases lying between them. Here the CDR3 DNA reads TGTGCCAGCAGTTTGAAGACAGTCTCTTCCTACGAGCAGTACTTC. Its protein is CASSLKTVSSYEQYF.

CDR3 bases: TGTGCCAGCAGTTACGACGGGGGAAAAGATACGCAGTATTTT. It translates to CASSYDGGKDTQYF. V is TRBV6-6 and J is TRBJ2-3; possibly TRBD2 for D (6 bases). Germline CDR1 and CDR2: MNHNY and SVGAGI (reference sequence). This CDR3 has 14 amino acids. The V gene lost 2 bases and the J gene lost 5 bases, with 11 bases spanning the gap.

The gene calls are TRBV6-5 and TRBJ1-2; D gene unclear. The CDR3 spans 16 residues. The germline V gene has CDR1 MNHEY and CDR2 SVGAGI. V gave up 0 bases and J gave up 2 bases, with 13 bases separating them. CDR3 in DNA: TGTGCCAGCAGTTACTCGAGCCCGGGGTCGAACTATGGCTACACCTTC. Translating gives CASSYSSPGSNYGYTF.

Worth noting for this clone: At one of its ends the junction is not consistent with the germline gene, which may arise from a read error. This rearrangement joins TRBV11-2 to TRBJ2-1; unclear D gene. This CDR3 comprises 12 residues. CDR1 is SGHAT and CDR2 is FQNNGV in the germline V gene. The CDR3 region has the DNA TGTGCCAGCACCTTACTCAACAATGAGCAGTTCTTC. This codes for CASTLLNNEQFF. The whole variable domain, filled in from reference TRBV11-2 and TRBJ2-1, reads EAGVAQSPRYKIIEKRQSVAFWCNPISGHATLYWYQQILGQGPKLLIQFQNNGVVDDSQLPKDRFSAERLKGVDSTLKIQPAKLEDSAVYLCASTLLNNEQFFGPGTRLTVL.

This chain connects TRBV20-1 to TRBJ1-1; the D is unclear. Germline assignment: CDR1 DFQATT and CDR2 SNEGSKA (reference sequence). The CDR3 is 9 residues long. Between the trimmed V and J ends, which lost 5 bases and 11 bases, there was a span of 9 bases. The CDR3 DNA reads as TGCAGTGCTGGCCGACCCGCTTTCTTT. As protein: CSAGRPAFF.

The chain joins TRBV12-3 or TRBV12-4 to TRBJ2-7; TRBD2 agrees at 8 bases. The CDR3 covers 12 residues. V lost 8 bases to trimming and J lost 2 bases; unmatched junction nucleotides: 2. The CDR3 here is CASGGLAYEQYF. The CDR3 DNA follows: TGTGCCAGCGGGGGACTAGCCTACGAGCAGTACTTC.

The CDR3 nucleotides are TGTGCCAGCAGTGAGGGGGGGATTCGGCACGCCGGGGAGCTGTTTTTT. This codes for CASSEGGIRHAGELFF. The chain uses TRBV2 and TRBJ2-2; 7 bases fit TRBD2. Germline assignment: CDR1 SNHLY and CDR2 FYNNEI. Losses at the gene ends were 3 bases for V and 6 bases for J; bases not matched to a gene: 10. The CDR3 has 16 residues.

This sequence joins TRBV12-5 and TRBJ1-5, with D tentatively TRBD1 (5 bases). Germline V gene lookup returns CDR1 LGHNT and CDR2 FRNRAP. The CDR3 length is 16 residues. V lost 2 bases and J 0 bases, leaving 11 bases between the germline ends. The CDR3 DNA sequence: TGTGCTAGTGGTTTGATCCCGGGGGGTAGCAATCAGCCCCAGCATTTT. This sequence encodes CASGLIPGGSNQPQHF.

The gene calls are TRBV10-3 and TRBJ1-1, with no clear D. V lost 11 bases and J 1 base, leaving 14 bases between the germline ends. The CDR3 totals 13 residues. Germline V lookup: CDR1 ENHRY, CDR2 SYGVKD. The CDR3 nucleotides read TGTGCCCCCCAAGTTCACGGGAACACTGAAGCTTTCTTT. Encoded protein: CAPQVHGNTEAFF.

J is TRBJ2-7 and V is TRBV4-1; TRBD2 aligns across 8 bases. Per the germline V gene, CDR1 is MGHRA and CDR2 is YSYEKL. CDR3 length equals 17 residues. Trimming took 0 bases from V and 0 from J; bases not matched to a gene: 7. The CDR3 loop reads CASSQDMTSVNSYEQYF. The CDR3 DNA follows: TGCGCCAGCAGCCAAGATATGACTAGCGTAAACTCCTACGAGCAGTACTTC.

V and J are TRBV11-2 and TRBJ1-2; D unclear. This CDR3 contains 13 residues. Germline CDR1 SGHAT, CDR2 FQNNGV. The ends were cut back, 4 bases at V and 0 bases at J, with 6 bases in the middle. The DNA of the CDR3 is TGTGCCAGCAGCTCGAACACTAACTATGGCTACACCTTC. It codes for CASSSNTNYGYTF.

Ten or more counts support this clone. V usage is TRBV5-1 and J usage is TRBJ2-7; D ambiguous. Trimming took 0 bases from V and 2 from J, leaving 12 bases between them. Germline CDR1 reads SGHRS; CDR2 reads YFSETQ. CDR3 length: 15 amino acids. The CDR3: CASSLGWVVTYEQYF. The CDR3 bases are TGCGCCAGCAGCTTGGGTTGGGTGGTTACCTACGAGCAGTACTTC.